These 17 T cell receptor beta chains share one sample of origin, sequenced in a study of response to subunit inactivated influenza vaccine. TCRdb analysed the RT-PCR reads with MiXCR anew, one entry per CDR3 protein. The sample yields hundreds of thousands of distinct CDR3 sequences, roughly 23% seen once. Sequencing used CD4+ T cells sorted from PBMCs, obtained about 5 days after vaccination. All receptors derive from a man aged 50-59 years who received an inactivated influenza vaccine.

The DNA of the CDR3 is TGTGCCAGCAGCCCAGGATTTGACTATGGCTACACCTTC. This encodes CASSPGFDYGYTF. The chain links TRBV3-1 to TRBJ1-2; no definite D call. This CDR3 spans 13 amino acids. Per the germline V gene, CDR1 is LGHDT and CDR2 is YNNKEL (reference sequence). V shed 4 bases and J shed 3 bases, with 9 bases lying between them.

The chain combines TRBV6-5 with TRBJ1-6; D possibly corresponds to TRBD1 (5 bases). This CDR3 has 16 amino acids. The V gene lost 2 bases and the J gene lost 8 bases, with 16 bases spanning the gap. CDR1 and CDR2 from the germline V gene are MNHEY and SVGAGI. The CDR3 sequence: CASSYRVTGPYSPLHF. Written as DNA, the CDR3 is TGTGCCAGCAGTTACCGTGTGACGGGGCCCTATTCACCCCTCCACTTT.

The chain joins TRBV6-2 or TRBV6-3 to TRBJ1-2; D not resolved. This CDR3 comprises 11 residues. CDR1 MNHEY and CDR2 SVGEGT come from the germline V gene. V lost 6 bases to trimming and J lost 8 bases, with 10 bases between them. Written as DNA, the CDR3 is TGTGCCAGCAGCCTACTAGAGGGCTACACCTTC. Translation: CASSLLEGYTF.

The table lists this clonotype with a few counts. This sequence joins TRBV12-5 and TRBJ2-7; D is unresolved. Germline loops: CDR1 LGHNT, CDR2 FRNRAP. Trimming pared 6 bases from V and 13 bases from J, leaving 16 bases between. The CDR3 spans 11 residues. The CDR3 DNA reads TGTGCTAGTGGGCGTGCGAGTCTGGATTACTTC. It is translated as CASGRASLDYF.

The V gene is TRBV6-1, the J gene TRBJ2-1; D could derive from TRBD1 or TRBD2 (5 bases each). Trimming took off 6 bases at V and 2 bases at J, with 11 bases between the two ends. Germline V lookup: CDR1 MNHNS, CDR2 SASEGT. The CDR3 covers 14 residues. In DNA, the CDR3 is TGTGCCAGCAGCGGGACGCCTCCCTACAATGAGCAGTTCTTC. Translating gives CASSGTPPYNEQFF.

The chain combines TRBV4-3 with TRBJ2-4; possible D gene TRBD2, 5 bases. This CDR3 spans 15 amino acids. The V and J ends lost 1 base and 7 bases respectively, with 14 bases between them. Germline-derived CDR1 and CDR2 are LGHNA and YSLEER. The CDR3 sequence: CASSQGPEGVNIQYF. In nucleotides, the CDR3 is TGCGCCAGCAGCCAAGGCCCCGAGGGTGTGAACATTCAGTACTTC.

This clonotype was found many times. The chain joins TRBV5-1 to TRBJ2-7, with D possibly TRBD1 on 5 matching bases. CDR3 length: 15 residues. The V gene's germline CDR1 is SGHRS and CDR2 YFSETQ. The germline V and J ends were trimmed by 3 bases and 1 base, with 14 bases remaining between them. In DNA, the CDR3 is TGCGCCAGCAGCTCACTACAGGCAGCATCCTACGAGCAGTACTTC. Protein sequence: CASSSLQAASYEQYF.

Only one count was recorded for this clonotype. The CDR3 DNA follows: TGTGCCAGCAGCTTGGGGGGAACACCTAGCACAGATACGCAGTATTTT. Its translation is CASSLGGTPSTDTQYF. This chain uses TRBV7-2 with TRBJ2-3, with a tentative D call TRBD2 (6 bases). The germline CDR1 and CDR2 sequences are SGHTA and FQGNSA. V lost 3 bases and J lost 0, with 13 bases in between. This CDR3 contains 16 residues.

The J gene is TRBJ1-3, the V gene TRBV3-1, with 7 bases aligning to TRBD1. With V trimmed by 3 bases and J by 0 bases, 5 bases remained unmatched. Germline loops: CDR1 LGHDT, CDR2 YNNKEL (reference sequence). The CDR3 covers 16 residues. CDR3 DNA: TGTGCCAGCAGCCACGACAGGGCGATCTCTGGAAACACCATATATTTT. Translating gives CASSHDRAISGNTIYF.

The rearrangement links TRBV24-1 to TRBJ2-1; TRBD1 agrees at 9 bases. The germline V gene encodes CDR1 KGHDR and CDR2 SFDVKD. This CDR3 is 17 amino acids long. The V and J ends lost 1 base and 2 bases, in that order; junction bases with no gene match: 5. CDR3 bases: TGTGCCACCAGTGATTTATTGGGACAGGGAACCTACAATGAGCAGTTCTTC. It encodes CATSDLLGQGTYNEQFF.

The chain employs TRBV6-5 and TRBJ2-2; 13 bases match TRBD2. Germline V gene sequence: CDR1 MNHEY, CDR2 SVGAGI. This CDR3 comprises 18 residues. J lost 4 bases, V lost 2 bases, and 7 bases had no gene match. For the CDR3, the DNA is TGTGCCAGCAGTTACGGGACTAGCGGGATCCTGTTCACCGGGGAGCTGTTTTTT. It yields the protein CASSYGTSGILFTGELFF.

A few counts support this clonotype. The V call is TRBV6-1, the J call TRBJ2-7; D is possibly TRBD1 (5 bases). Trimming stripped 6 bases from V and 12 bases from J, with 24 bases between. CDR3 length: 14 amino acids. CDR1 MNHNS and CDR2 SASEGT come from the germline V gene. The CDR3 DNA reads TGTGCCAGCAGAAAGGGGCTCCAACTCTACGAGTTGTACTTC. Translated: CASRKGLQLYELYF.

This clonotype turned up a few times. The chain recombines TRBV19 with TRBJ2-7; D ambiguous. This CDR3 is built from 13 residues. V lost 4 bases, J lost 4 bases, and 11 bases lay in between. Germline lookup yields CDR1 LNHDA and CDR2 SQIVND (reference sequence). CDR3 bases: TGTGCCAGTAGTACACAGCCTGGTTACGAGCAGTACTTC. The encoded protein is CASSTQPGYEQYF.

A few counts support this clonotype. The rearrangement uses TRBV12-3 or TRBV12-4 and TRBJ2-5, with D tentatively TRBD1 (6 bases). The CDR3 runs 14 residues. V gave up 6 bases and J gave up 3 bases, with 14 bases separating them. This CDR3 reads CASSLTGSEETQYF. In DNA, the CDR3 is TGTGCCAGCAGCCTTACAGGGTCGGAAGAGACCCAGTACTTC.

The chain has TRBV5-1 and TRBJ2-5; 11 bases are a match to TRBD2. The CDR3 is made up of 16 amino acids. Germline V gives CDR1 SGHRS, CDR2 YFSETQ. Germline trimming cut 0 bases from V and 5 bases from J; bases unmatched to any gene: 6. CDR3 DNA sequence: TGCGCCAGCAGCTTGGTCCGACTAGCGGGATCGGAGACCCAGTACTTC. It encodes CASSLVRLAGSETQYF.

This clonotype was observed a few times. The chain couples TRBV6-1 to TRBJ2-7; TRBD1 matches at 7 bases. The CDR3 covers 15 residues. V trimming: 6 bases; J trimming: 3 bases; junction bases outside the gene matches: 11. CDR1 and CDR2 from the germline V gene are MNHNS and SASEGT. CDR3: CASSTPGQTLYEQYF. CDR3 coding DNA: TGTGCCAGCAGCACACCGGGACAGACCCTCTACGAGCAGTACTTC.

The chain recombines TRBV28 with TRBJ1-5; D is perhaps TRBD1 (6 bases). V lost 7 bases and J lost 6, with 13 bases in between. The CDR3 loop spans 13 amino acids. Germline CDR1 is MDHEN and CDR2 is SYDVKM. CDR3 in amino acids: CASILTGTQPQHF. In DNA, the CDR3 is TGTGCCAGCATCCTGACAGGTACTCAGCCCCAGCATTTT.